The following is a T cell receptor beta chain sequence with its context. The target antigen is unknown. The data derive from a study of vaccination and CD4 T cells after COVID-19. The overall study: Median time from second vaccine dose to sampling was 72 days (14 to 241). Cellular stimulation was performed using overlapping spike peptides derived from SARS-CoV-2, HCoV-NL63, HCoV-OC43 and HCoV-229E. Some control cultures received a CEFX pool, which served as the positive control. Others received an HIV-1 Nef pool or no peptide.

Per germline, CDR1 KGHDR and CDR2 SFDVKD. The CDR3 contains 14 residues. The V end was cut by 6 bases, the J end by 0 bases, with 7 bases between. The Oncomine TCR Beta short-read assay generated sequence data from the DNA of cultured CD4+ T cells. The authors extracted genomic DNA from cultured CD4+ T cells. One entry per CDR3 protein results from TCRdb running MiXCR on the PCR reads. The table lists about 18,000 distinct CDR3 sequences, 43% of them singletons. Described treatment: roughly nine-day PBMC culture with coronavirus spike peptide pools or control peptides (ViraFEST assay). Sequenced here: CD4+ T cells from blood, cultured in vitro, sampled after SARS-CoV-2 vaccination. This chain links TRBV24-1 with TRBJ2-2; D gene ambiguous. This TCR was sampled from a human donor who had recovered from COVID-19. CDR3 DNA sequence: TGTGCCACCAGTCGGGCTACGAACACCGGGGAGCTGTTTTTT. This sequence encodes CATSRATNTGELFF.